Below are 10 T cell receptor beta chains sequenced from a single sample in a study of monozygotic twins with inflammatory bowel disease. For each CDR3 protein, TCRdb gives one entry from its re-call of the 5' RACE reads, without DNA. This repertoire comprises about 210,000 distinct CDR3 sequences; its ten largest clones make up around 1.5%. Sequenced: blood. The receptors were gathered from a human donor with ulcerative colitis or Crohn's disease, or a healthy co-twin of an affected twin (not recorded which).

The chain has TRBV5-1 and TRBJ2-1; TCRdb designates TRBD1, a call that cannot be tested without DNA. Germline V gene data show CDR1 as SGHRS and CDR2 as YFSETQ. CDR3 size: 15 residues. CDR3 sequence: CASSLFGATYNEQFF.

The chain carries TRBV6-2 or TRBV6-3 and TRBJ2-5; TCRdb names TRBD2, which stays unverified in the absence of DNA. The CDR3 has 19 amino acids. Germline CDR1 reads MNHEY; CDR2 reads SVGEGT. CDR3 sequence: CASSTARLAGPSPAETQYF.

This chain connects TRBV12-3 or TRBV12-4 to TRBJ2-1; no DNA is available, so the TRBD1 call from TCRdb remains unchecked. The CDR3 sequence is 15 residues long. CDR3 residues: CASRYGNTHSDEQFF.

This chain connects TRBV12-3 or TRBV12-4 to TRBJ1-2. CDR3 length: 13 amino acids. The CDR3: CASSLGRSYGYTF.

The V call is TRBV12-3 or TRBV12-4, the J call TRBJ1-1; the D gene TCRdb calls, TRBD1, cannot be checked with no DNA. The CDR3 consists of 14 residues. This chain's CDR3 is CASTRGQVKAEAFF.

This chain links TRBV5-1 with TRBJ2-1; as DNA is missing, the TRBD1 call by TCRdb cannot be tested. There are 15 residues in the CDR3. Germline V gene data show CDR1 as SGHRS and CDR2 as YFSETQ. The CDR3 sequence: CASSPGTIDYNEQFF.

CDR3 region: CASILTSGSYEQYF. The rearrangement joins TRBV7-2 to TRBJ2-7; TCRdb's assignment of TRBD2 cannot be checked, as there is no DNA. The length of the CDR3 is 14 residues. In germline, CDR1 is SGHTA, CDR2 FQGNSA. The whole variable domain, filled in from reference TRBV7-2 and TRBJ2-7, reads GAGVSQSPSNKVTEKGKDVELRCDPISGHTALYWYRQSLGQGLEFLIYFQGNSAPDKSGLPSDRFSAERTGGSVSTLTIQRTQQEDSAVYLCASILTSGSYEQYFGPGTRLTVT.

The chain is built from TRBV6-5 and TRBJ1-2; checking the TCRdb D call of TRBD1 is not possible without DNA. The CDR3 has 15 amino acids. Germline lookup yields CDR1 MNHEY and CDR2 SVGAGI. This chain's CDR3 is CASSNQWTGAYGYTF.

The rearrangement joins TRBV5-1 to TRBJ1-3; TCRdb outputs TRBD1, but without DNA this stays unchecked. The CDR3 spans 16 residues. Germline loops: CDR1 SGHRS, CDR2 YFSETQ. This CDR3 reads CASSREGTGSGNTIYF.

V usage is TRBV5-1 and J usage is TRBJ2-3; the D call from TCRdb, TRBD2, cannot be confirmed without DNA. Per the germline V gene, CDR1 is SGHRS and CDR2 is YFSETQ. The CDR3 length is 15 residues. The CDR3 reads CASSRTSGGGDTQYF.